The clone carrying this TCR beta chain was seen more than once but under ten times. What it recognizes is unknown. For the second PCR, which ran for about 6 to 12 cycles, a sample-barcoded 5' primer and a J-beta primer mix were used. TCRdb redid the calling of the 5' RACE reads with MiXCR, one entry per CDR3 protein. In the table there are 380,000 or so distinct CDR3 sequences, about 55% of which are singletons. The data were taken from a study of blood T cells in healthy people across ages. Study-level points and caveats: Estimated diversity, derived from one million T cells, was regarded as an underestimate. Roughly linear age-related decline in beta diversity appeared, significant by age around 38. Strong correlation was found linking TCR beta diversity to naive T cell percentage.

Investigators took about 9.1 milliliters of peripheral blood from every donor. This CDR3 spans 13 amino acids. Germline V gives CDR1 MNHEY, CDR2 SVGAGI. Trimming took 4 bases from V and 8 from J, leaving 12 bases between them. The receptor comes from a man aged 55-75 years in good health. Input material: blood. The chain is built from TRBV6-5 and TRBJ2-1; D might be TRBD1 or TRBD2, each matching 5 bases. CDR3 sequence: CASSWGMWDEQFF. The CDR3 nucleotides are TGTGCCAGCAGTTGGGGGATGTGGGATGAGCAGTTCTTC.